Each of the 23 T cell receptor beta chains below was sequenced from the same sample in a study of blood T cell repertoires in COVID-19. Profiling relied on immunoSEQ multiplex PCR, and the TCRdb table lists in-frame clones only, not all of them. The sample carries a few hundred thousand clones, about 88% recorded once. Material: PBMCs or T cells enriched from blood (not recorded which). These receptors were obtained from a woman between 18 and 30 years old who had been exposed to COVID-19.

The chain carries TRBV6-1 and TRBJ1-6, with TRBD1 identical over 8 bases. This CDR3 has 15 residues. Trimming took 3 bases from V and 9 from J; bases not matched to a gene: 7. Per germline, CDR1 MNHNS and CDR2 SASEGT. The CDR3 DNA sequence: TGTGCCAGCAGTGATGAGACAGGGGCGGTTTCACCCCTCCACTTT. Its protein is CASSDETGAVSPLHF.

The chain has TRBV29-1 and TRBJ1-1, with D possibly matching TRBD1 (6 bases). The V gene's germline CDR1 is SQVTM and CDR2 ANQGSEA. The CDR3 contains 14 residues. V lost 7 bases and J 4 bases, leaving 19 bases between the germline ends. The CDR3 loop is CSAAEVGGLTEAFF. The CDR3 DNA follows: TGCAGCGCCGCAGAGGTCGGGGGGCTCACTGAAGCTTTCTTT.

V and J are TRBV5-1 and TRBJ2-3, with 10 bases identical to TRBD2. The CDR3 is made up of 18 amino acids. Germline values: CDR1 SGHRS, CDR2 YFSETQ. J was trimmed by 2 bases and V by 0 bases; bases with no gene match: 9. The chain's CDR3 is CASSLESLAGSSTDTQYF. The CDR3 DNA follows: TGCGCCAGCAGCTTGGAGTCACTAGCGGGATCGTCCACAGATACGCAGTATTTT.

The CDR3 spells CASKNRGGNTGELFF. Written as DNA, the CDR3 is TGTGCCAGCAAGAACAGGGGCGGGAACACCGGGGAGCTGTTTTTT. The chain carries TRBV2 and TRBJ2-2, with 7 bases that match TRBD1. Germline CDR1 reads SNHLY; CDR2 reads FYNNEI. The V gene end was trimmed by 7 bases and the J gene end by 1 base; junction bases not matched to a gene: 6. This CDR3 spans 15 amino acids.

The chain recombines TRBV27 with TRBJ1-1, with a tentative D call TRBD1 (6 bases). The germline V and J ends were trimmed by 4 bases and 1 base, with 16 bases remaining between them. The germline V gene has CDR1 MNHEY and CDR2 SMNVEV (reference sequence). The CDR3 consists of 16 residues. In nucleotides, the CDR3 is TGTGCCAGCAGTTCTCTCCGACAGGCGTGGAACACTGAAGCTTTCTTT. This gives the protein CASSSLRQAWNTEAFF.

The chain recombines TRBV18 with TRBJ1-3; D possibly corresponds to TRBD1 (6 bases). The CDR3 spans 16 residues. Trimming pared 0 bases from V and 0 bases from J, leaving 9 bases between. CDR1 is KGHSH and CDR2 is LQKENI in the germline V gene. This CDR3 is CASSPPGTLSGNTIYF. The CDR3 DNA is TGTGCCAGCTCACCACCCGGGACACTCTCTGGAAACACCATATATTTT.

The chain joins TRBV6-5 to TRBJ1-3; D remains ambiguous. CDR1 is MNHEY and CDR2 is SVGAGI in the germline V gene. Trimming removed 7 bases from V and 0 bases from J, with 4 bases in between. The CDR3 has 12 amino acids. CDR3 nucleotides: TGTGCCAGCAATCTCTCTGGAAACACCATATATTTT. It translates to CASNLSGNTIYF.

V usage is TRBV19 and J usage is TRBJ1-5; a possible D gene is TRBD1 (5 bases). CDR1 is LNHDA, CDR2 SQIVND, per germline (reference sequence). Trimming took off 1 base at V and 1 base at J, with 11 bases between the two ends. This CDR3 spans 16 amino acids. The CDR3 nucleotides are TGTGCCAGTAGTATAGCCTTAGGGGTAAGCAATCAGCCCCAGCATTTT. The encoded protein is CASSIALGVSNQPQHF.

The chain has TRBV10-3 and TRBJ1-1, with 7 bases aligning to TRBD1. The CDR3 is 14 residues long. V lost 5 bases to trimming and J lost 1 base; unmatched junction nucleotides: 4. Per germline, CDR1 ENHRY and CDR2 SYGVKD. CDR3 sequence reads: CAISPRTGNTEAFF. DNA of the CDR3: TGTGCCATCAGTCCCAGGACAGGGAACACTGAAGCTTTCTTT.

V and J are TRBV2 and TRBJ1-5; 7 positions agree with TRBD1. The ends lost 5 bases at V and 2 bases at J; junction bases unmatched: 6. This CDR3 contains 15 residues. Germline V CDR1 and CDR2: SNHLY, FYNNEI. In DNA, the CDR3 is TGTGCCAGCAGTTCCGGGACAGCTGGCAATCAGCCCCAGCATTTT. Translated, it gives CASSSGTAGNQPQHF.

This clone was recorded a few times. The chain uses TRBV10-2 and TRBJ2-1; 7 nucleotides align to TRBD2. V lost 8 bases to trimming and J lost 4 bases; unmatched junction nucleotides: 17. Germline CDR1 is WSHSY and CDR2 is SAAADI. The CDR3 runs to 17 residues. CDR3: CASQHPNRTRNYNEQFF. CDR3 DNA: TGCGCCAGCCAGCATCCCAATCGGACTAGAAATTACAATGAGCAGTTCTTC.

This chain joins TRBV30 and TRBJ1-1, with a possible D match to TRBD1 (5 bases). In germline, CDR1 is GTSNPN, CDR2 SVGIG (reference sequence). There are 18 residues in the CDR3. Trimming removed 0 bases at V and 2 bases at J, with 22 bases between. The CDR3 DNA is TGTGCCTGGAGTGTAAAGGCGGGACCCCGTTGGGAAAACACTGAAGCTTTCTTT. This sequence encodes CAWSVKAGPRWENTEAFF.

This clone has at least ten counts. This rearrangement joins TRBV19 to TRBJ2-3, with D possibly TRBD1 on 6 matching bases. The germline V gene has CDR1 LNHDA and CDR2 SQIVND (reference sequence). Trimming removed 4 bases at V and 2 bases at J, with 10 bases between. This CDR3 has 14 residues. The CDR3 DNA reads as TGTGCCAGTAGTAGTGGACAGCACACAGATACGCAGTATTTT. Its translation is CASSSGQHTDTQYF.

J is TRBJ1-1 and V is TRBV7-8; D is uncertain. Germline values: CDR1 SGHVS, CDR2 FQNEAQ. Trimming pared 3 bases from V and 4 bases from J, leaving 12 bases between. The CDR3 runs to 14 residues. The CDR3 region is CASSLDWVSTEAFF. Here the CDR3 DNA reads TGTGCCAGCAGCTTGGACTGGGTGAGCACTGAAGCTTTCTTT.

The V call is TRBV5-1, the J call TRBJ1-1, with 12 bases matching TRBD1. The ends lost 4 bases at V and 3 bases at J; junction bases unmatched: 10. CDR1 is SGHRS and CDR2 is YFSETQ in the germline V gene. CDR3 length: 17 residues. In DNA form, the CDR3 reads TGCGCCAGCAGCCCGGGGACAGGGGGCTTTGTAGACACTGAAGCTTTCTTT. The encoded protein is CASSPGTGGFVDTEAFF.

CDR3 nucleotide sequence: TGTGCCAGCAGCTTGGACAGATACTCTGGAAACACCATATATTTT. Amino acid sequence: CASSLDRYSGNTIYF. The chain is built from TRBV5-6 and TRBJ1-3; D unresolved. Germline V gene data show CDR1 as SGHDT and CDR2 as YYEEEE. There are 15 residues in the CDR3. The germline V and J ends were trimmed by 0 bases and 0 bases, with 7 bases remaining between them.

V gene TRBV27 combines with J gene TRBJ2-7; 11 bases match TRBD2. The CDR3 consists of 15 residues. The germline V gene has CDR1 MNHEY and CDR2 SMNVEV (reference sequence). With V trimmed by 4 bases and J by 3 bases, 5 bases remained unmatched. In DNA form, the CDR3 reads TGTGCCAGCAGTTCTCTAGCGGGAGGTTTCTACGAGCAGTACTTC. It yields the protein CASSSLAGGFYEQYF.

The chain combines TRBV11-2 with TRBJ2-7; 10 bases align to TRBD2. V dropped 6 bases and J dropped 5; count of bases not matched to a gene: 10. CDR1 and CDR2 (germline): SGHAT, FQNNGV. The CDR3 loop spans 15 amino acids. CDR3 sequence reads: CASRAPGLAPHEQYF. The CDR3 nucleotides read TGTGCCAGCAGAGCTCCGGGACTAGCGCCCCACGAGCAGTACTTC.

This clone was observed a single time. The V call is TRBV5-1, the J call TRBJ2-7; a possible D gene is TRBD1 (6 bases). Per the germline V gene, CDR1 is SGHRS and CDR2 is YFSETQ. CDR3 length: 14 residues. Between the trimmed V and J ends, which lost 4 bases and 4 bases, there was a span of 15 bases. The CDR3 bases are TGCGCCAGCAGCCTTCAGGGGCCCCAGTACGAGCAGTACTTC. This encodes CASSLQGPQYEQYF.

This clone occurred a few times. V is TRBV19 and J is TRBJ1-6; 9 bases line up with TRBD1. CDR1 and CDR2 from the germline V gene are LNHDA and SQIVND (reference sequence). V was pared by 4 bases and J by 7 bases, with 8 bases of the junction left unmatched. The CDR3 contains 16 residues. CDR3 sequence reads: CASSSPGTGNNSPLHF. For the CDR3, the DNA is TGTGCCAGTAGTAGCCCCGGGACAGGGAACAATTCACCCCTCCACTTT.

This chain links TRBV4-3 with TRBJ1-4, with 9 bases aligning to TRBD1. V trimming: 4 bases; J trimming: 5 bases; junction bases outside the gene matches: 5. Germline CDR1 and CDR2: LGHNA and YSLEER. This CDR3 spans 15 amino acids. The CDR3 is CASSREGQGNEKLFF. The CDR3 DNA follows: TGCGCCAGCAGCCGAGAGGGACAGGGAAATGAAAAACTGTTTTTT.

V and J are TRBV5-1 and TRBJ2-3, with 10 nucleotides matching TRBD2. The length of the CDR3 is 16 residues. J gave up 0 bases and V 4 bases, and 5 bases lay outside the gene matches. Germline V gene data show CDR1 as SGHRS and CDR2 as YFSETQ. The CDR3 region has the DNA TGCGCCAGCAGCGACCGACTAGCGGGCAGCACAGATACGCAGTATTTT. This gives the protein CASSDRLAGSTDTQYF.

This clone occurred once. This chain uses TRBV5-1 with TRBJ2-7, with D possibly matching TRBD2 (8 bases). This CDR3 has 16 residues. From germline, CDR1 is SGHRS and CDR2 YFSETQ. The V end was cut by 4 bases, the J end by 1 base, with 18 bases between. CDR3 amino acids: CASSPGGTAKSYEQYF. The CDR3 DNA reads as TGCGCCAGCAGCCCGGGGGGGACAGCGAAATCCTACGAGCAGTACTTC. Based on the CDR3 plus reference TRBV5-1 and TRBJ2-7, the full variable domain is KAGVTQTPRYLIKTRGQQVTLSCSPISGHRSVSWYQQTPGQGLQFLFEYFSETQRNKGNFPGRFSGRQFSNSRSEMNVSTLELGDSALYLCASSPGGTAKSYEQYFGPGTRLTVT.